This T cell receptor beta chain was documented in a study of shared clonotypes between healthy human individuals. In the naive CD8 group, cells lacked CD45RO and were positively selected for CCR7, so terminally differentiated effector memory CD45RA+ cells were left out. Study-wide results and caveats: Clonotypes not shared had lower generation probabilities than those common to all four donors.

An even split of each subset's genomic DNA across several immunoSEQ plates was performed. Profiled with immunoSEQ multiplex PCR; TCRdb holds only in-frame clones, not every one. This sample has about 2.2 million clones, with 85% to 95% found just once. This clone was recorded once. Its antigen is as yet unknown. This CDR3 region has 14 residues. From germline, CDR1 is GTSNPN and CDR2 SVGIG (reference sequence). Trimming removed 0 bases from V and 4 bases from J, with 13 bases in between. The sequencing input was naive CD8+ T cells from PBMCs. The receptor was isolated from a man aged 18 to 35 in good health. Some clones in this sample may be carry-over from other donors' samples. J is TRBJ2-7 and V is TRBV30; maybe TRBD2 (5 bases). The CDR3 coding sequence is TGTGCCTGGAGTGTACTAGAGGGAAAATACGAGCAGTACTTC. This sequence encodes CAWSVLEGKYEQYF.